The present TCR beta chain was sequenced within a study of blood T cell repertoires in COVID-19. The assay was immunoSEQ multiplex PCR, and TCRdb's table has in-frame clones only and misses some. This sample has roughly 220,000 clones, with 82% found just once. Seattle's cohort entered during active infection and was followed longitudinally. CDR3 length: 11 amino acids. V dropped 3 bases and J dropped 4 bases, with 4 bases sitting between them. CDR1 GTSNPN and CDR2 SVGIG come from the germline V gene (reference sequence). The sample comprised peripheral blood. This clonotype originated in a woman over 75 with COVID-19, enrolled during active disease. The chain links TRBV30 to TRBJ1-3; D is ambiguous. The CDR3 region is CAWSKGNTIYF. CDR3 DNA: TGTGCCTGGAGCAAAGGAAACACCATATATTTT. Together with reference TRBV30 and TRBJ1-3, the CDR3 gives the full variable domain: SQTIHQWPATLVQPVGSPLSLECTVEGTSNPNLYWYRQAAGRGLQLLFYSVGIGQISSEVPQNLSASRPQDRQFILSSKKLLLSDSGFYLCAWSKGNTIYFGEGSWLTVV.